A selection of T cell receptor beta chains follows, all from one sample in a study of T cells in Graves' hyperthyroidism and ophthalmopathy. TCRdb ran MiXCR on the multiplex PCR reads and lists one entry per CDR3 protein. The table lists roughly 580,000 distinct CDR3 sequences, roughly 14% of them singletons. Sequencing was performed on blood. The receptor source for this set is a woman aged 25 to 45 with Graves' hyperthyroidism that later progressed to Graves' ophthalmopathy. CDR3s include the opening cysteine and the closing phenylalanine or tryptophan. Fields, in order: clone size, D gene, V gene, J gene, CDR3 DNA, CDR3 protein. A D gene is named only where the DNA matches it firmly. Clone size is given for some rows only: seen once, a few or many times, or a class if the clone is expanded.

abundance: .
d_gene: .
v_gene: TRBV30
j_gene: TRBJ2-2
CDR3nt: TGTGCCTGGAGTGTATATGGAGGTTATGGGGGCACCGGGGAGCTGTTTTTT
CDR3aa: CAWSVYGGYGGTGELFF

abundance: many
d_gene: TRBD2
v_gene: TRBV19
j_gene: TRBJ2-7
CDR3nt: TGTGCCAGTAGTATGGCCCTGGGGGGACTAACCTACGAGCAGTACTTC
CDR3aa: CASSMALGGLTYEQYF

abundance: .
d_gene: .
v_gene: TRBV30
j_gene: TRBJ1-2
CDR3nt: TGTGCCTGGAGTGTACGGTGGCCGTTCTCCTATGGCTACACCTTC
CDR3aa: CAWSVRWPFSYGYTF

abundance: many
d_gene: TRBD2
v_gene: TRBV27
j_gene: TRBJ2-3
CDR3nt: TGTGCCAGCAAACGACTAGCTGTCGGAGATACGCAGTATTTT
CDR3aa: CASKRLAVGDTQYF

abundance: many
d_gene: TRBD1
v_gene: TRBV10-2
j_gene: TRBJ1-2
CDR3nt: TGCGCCAGCAGTAGACAGGGCCTGCCCGGTGACGGCTACACCTTC
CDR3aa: CASSRQGLPGDGYTF

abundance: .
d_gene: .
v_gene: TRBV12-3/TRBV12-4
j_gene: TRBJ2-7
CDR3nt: TGTGCCAGCAGTCCCACCCCCCAGGGCTACGAGCAGTACTTC
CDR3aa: CASSPTPQGYEQYF

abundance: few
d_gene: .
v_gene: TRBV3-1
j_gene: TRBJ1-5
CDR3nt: TGTGCCAGCAGCCAAGAATCAGGGGATCAGCCCCAGCATTTT
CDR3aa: CASSQESGDQPQHF

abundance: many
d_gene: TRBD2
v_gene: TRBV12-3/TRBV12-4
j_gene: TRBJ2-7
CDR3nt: TGTGCCAGCAGTTTAGGGACTAGCGGGAGGGCCAACGAGCAGTACTTC
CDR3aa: CASSLGTSGRANEQYF

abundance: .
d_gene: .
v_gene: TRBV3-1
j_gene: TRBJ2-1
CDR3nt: TGTGCCAGCAGCCAAGAGTCGCAGCGGGTGGTTAACAATGAGCAGTTCTTC
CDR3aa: CASSQESQRVVNNEQFF

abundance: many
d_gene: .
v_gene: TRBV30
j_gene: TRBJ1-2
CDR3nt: TGTGCCTGGAGAAATGTAGGGTTAGCTAACTATGGCTACACCTTC
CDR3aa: CAWRNVGLANYGYTF

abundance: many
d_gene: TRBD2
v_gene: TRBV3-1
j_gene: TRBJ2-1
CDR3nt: TGTGCCAGCAGCGCCTCACTAGCGGGAGGGCGCAATGAGCAGTTCTTC
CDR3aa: CASSASLAGGRNEQFF

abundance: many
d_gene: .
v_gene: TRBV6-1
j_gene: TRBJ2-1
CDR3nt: TGTGCCAGCAGAAACCCCTCGGCCTCCTACAATGAGCAGTTCTTC
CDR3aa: CASRNPSASYNEQFF

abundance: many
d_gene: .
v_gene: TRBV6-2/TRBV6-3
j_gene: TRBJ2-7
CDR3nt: TGTGCCAGCAGTTACGACAGCTACGAGCAGTACTTC
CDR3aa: CASSYDSYEQYF

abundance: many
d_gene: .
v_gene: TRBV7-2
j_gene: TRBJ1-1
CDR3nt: TGTGCCAGCAGCACTGACAGATACACTGAAGCTTTCTTT
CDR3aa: CASSTDRYTEAFF

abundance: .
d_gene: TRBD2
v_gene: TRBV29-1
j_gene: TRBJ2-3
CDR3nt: TGCAGCGCCTTGACGGGCCAGCGGGAGGTTGGCACAGATACGCAGTATTTT
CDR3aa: CSALTGQREVGTDTQYF

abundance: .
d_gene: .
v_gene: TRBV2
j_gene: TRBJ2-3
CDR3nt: TGTGCCAGCAGTGAAGATCCTTATACGCAGTATTTT
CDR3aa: CASSEDPYTQYF

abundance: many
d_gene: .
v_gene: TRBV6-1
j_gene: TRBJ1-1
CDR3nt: TGTGCCAGCAGGGCTTTTGGAGGGAAAGCTTTCTTT
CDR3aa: CASRAFGGKAFF

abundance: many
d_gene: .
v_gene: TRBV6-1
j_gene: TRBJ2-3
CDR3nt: TGTGCCAGCAGTGGCGAGTCGGGCACAGATACGCAGTATTTT
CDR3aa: CASSGESGTDTQYF

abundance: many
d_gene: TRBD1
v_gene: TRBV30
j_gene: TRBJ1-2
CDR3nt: TGTGCCTGGAGTTTTGCAGGGGGCTATGGCTACACCTTC
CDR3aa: CAWSFAGGYGYTF

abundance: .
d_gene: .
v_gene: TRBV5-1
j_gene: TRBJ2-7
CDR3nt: TGCGCCAGCAGCTCTTCGTTTTCTTTCGGGTTCGGCGAGCAGTACTTC
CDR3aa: CASSSSFSFGFGEQYF

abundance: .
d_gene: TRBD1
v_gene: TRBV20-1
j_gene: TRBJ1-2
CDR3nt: TGCAGTGCTACAAGTGACAGGGAGGGGGATGGCTACACCTTC
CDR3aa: CSATSDREGDGYTF

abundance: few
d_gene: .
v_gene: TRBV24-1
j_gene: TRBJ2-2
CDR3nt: TGTGCCACCAGTGTTATTACCGGGGAGCTGTTTTTT
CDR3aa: CATSVITGELFF

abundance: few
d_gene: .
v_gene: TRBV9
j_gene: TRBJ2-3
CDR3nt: TGTGCCAGCAGCGATGGACAGACTAGCACAGATACGCAGTATTTT
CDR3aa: CASSDGQTSTDTQYF

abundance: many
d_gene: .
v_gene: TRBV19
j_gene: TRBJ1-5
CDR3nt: TGTGCCAGTATACCGAGGGGGGATCTCAATCAGCCCCAGCATTTT
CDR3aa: CASIPRGDLNQPQHF

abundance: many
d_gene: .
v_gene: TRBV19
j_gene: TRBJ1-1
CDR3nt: TGTGCCAGTAGTCCGCTCATCCCGACAGGAGTGAACACTGAAGCTTTCTTT
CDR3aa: CASSPLIPTGVNTEAFF

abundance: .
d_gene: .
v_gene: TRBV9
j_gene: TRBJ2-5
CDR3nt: TGTGCCAGCAGCCTTAGACAGGATATGAAGACCCAGTACTTC
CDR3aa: CASSLRQDMKTQYF

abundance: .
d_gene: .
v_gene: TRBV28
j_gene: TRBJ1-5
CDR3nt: TGTGCCAGCAGCCGTTCTTCACCGGGACAGCCCCAGCATTTT
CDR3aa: CASSRSSPGQPQHF

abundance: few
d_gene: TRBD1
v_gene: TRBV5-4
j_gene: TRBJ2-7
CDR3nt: TGTGCCAGCAGCTTCGGGTCCCCCCGGGACAGTGCCATCGAGCAGTACTTC
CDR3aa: CASSFGSPRDSAIEQYF

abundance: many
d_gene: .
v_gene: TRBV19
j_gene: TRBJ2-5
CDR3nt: TGTGCCAGTAGTATGTCCCAGTTACAAGAGACCCAGTACTTC
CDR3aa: CASSMSQLQETQYF

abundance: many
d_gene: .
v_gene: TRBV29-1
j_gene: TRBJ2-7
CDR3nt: TGCAGCGTTGAACTCTCAAAGGGCTCCGAGCAGTACTTC
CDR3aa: CSVELSKGSEQYF

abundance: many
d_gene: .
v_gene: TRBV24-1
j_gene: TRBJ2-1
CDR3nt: TGTGCCACCAGTGACCCGACACCGAACTCCTACAATGAGCAGTTCTTC
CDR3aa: CATSDPTPNSYNEQFF

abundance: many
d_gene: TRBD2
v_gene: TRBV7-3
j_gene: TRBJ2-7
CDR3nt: TGTGCCAGCAGCCCCCTAGGGGCGGGAGGGGACGAGCAGTACTTC
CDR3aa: CASSPLGAGGDEQYF

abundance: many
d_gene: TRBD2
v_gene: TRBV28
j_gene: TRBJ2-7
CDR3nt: TGTGCCAGCAGTTCCAACCGGCGGCTAGCGGCCAACTACGAGCAGTACTTC
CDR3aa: CASSSNRRLAANYEQYF

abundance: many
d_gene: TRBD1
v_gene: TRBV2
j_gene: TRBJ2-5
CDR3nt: TGTGCCAGCAGTCTGGACAGGGGGGAGCAAGAGACCCAGTACTTC
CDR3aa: CASSLDRGEQETQYF

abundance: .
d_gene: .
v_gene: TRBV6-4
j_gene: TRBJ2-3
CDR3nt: TGTGCCAGCAGTGACCTTATGGGCACTAGCACAGATACGCAGTATTTT
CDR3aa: CASSDLMGTSTDTQYF

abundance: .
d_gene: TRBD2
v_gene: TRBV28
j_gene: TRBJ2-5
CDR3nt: TGTGCCAGCAGTTCGAGCGGGAGGGTTGAGACCCAGTACTTC
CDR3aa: CASSSSGRVETQYF

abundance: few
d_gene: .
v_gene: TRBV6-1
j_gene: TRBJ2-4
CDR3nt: TGTGCCAGCAGCTACACGTCTGACAACATTCAGTACTTC
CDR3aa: CASSYTSDNIQYF

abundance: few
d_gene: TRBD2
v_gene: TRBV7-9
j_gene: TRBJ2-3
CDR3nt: TGTGCCAGCAGCTCCCGGACTAGCGGGATCGGGTGGAGCGCAGATACGCAGTATTTT
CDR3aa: CASSSRTSGIGWSADTQYF